This T cell receptor beta chain was identified in a study of T cell clones after liver transplantation (dated by TCRdb to the late 2010s). General notes on the study: ITN030ST, the source of the samples, was a randomized trial that attempted immunosuppression withdrawal within 2 years of liver transplantation. Tolerance meant complete immunosuppression withdrawal for at least one year without liver enzymes rising beyond twice the upper limit of normal. Of the 8 liver transplant recipients making up the studied cohort, 3 were classified as tolerant and 5 as non-tolerant. No induction therapy was given to the subjects, and standard immunosuppression was administered until randomization at 12-24 months post-transplant. Blood samples were collected pre-transplant, then pre-randomization ahead of withdrawal, and finally post-randomization once withdrawal had either been completed or failed. Donor-reactive T cell clones were identified by TCRbeta sequencing following a pre-transplant mixed lymphocyte reaction and were subsequently tracked in post-transplant blood. Of the eight recipients, a few were HCV-positive, while the remaining recipients had been transplanted for non-autoimmune, non-viral indications. Third party-reactive TCRbeta sequences were also identified from pre-transplant MLRs to serve as an antigen-independent comparator for donor-reactive sequences. What the research found in general, with its limitations: Low numbers of available donor cells limited the measurable donor-reactive repertoire in a couple of subjects. Donor-reactive sequences declined more than third party-reactive ones, suggesting partial antigen-specific deletion unrelated to withdrawal success. In 5 of 8 subjects, circulating donor-reactive CD4 TCRbeta sequences decreased significantly after transplant, regardless of tolerance or HCV status. Since no allograft tissue specimens were available, donor-reactive T cells may have migrated into the graft instead of being deleted. Once repertoire turnover was taken into account, donor-reactive detection showed a significant reduction for CD4 in 7 of 8 subjects and for CD8 in 8 of 8. Because of small, heterogeneous patient numbers and non-standardized post-transplant time points, the conclusions were only preliminary.

High-throughput TCRbeta CDR3 sequencing of frozen genomic DNA was performed by immunoSEQ, with PCR amplification, mapping, bias correction and internal controls included. In the authors' own workflow: Only productive rearrangements were retained, and each unique TCRbeta sequence was defined by its CDR3 nucleotide sequence together with its V and J gene. For classification of a sequence as donor-reactive, at least 5-fold expansion in CFSE-low cells relative to unstimulated pre-transplant cells and a frequency of at least 0.01% were required. Minimum frequency thresholds were set for each subject on the basis of the unstimulated sample with the lowest template count, so that a detection power of at least 90% was ensured. Repertoire turnover was measured by Jensen-Shannon divergence between the top 1000 TCRbeta sequences post- and pre-transplant. Two-sided Fisher's exact tests were used to test for changes in how often donor-reactive sequences were detected. Drawn from immuneACCESS, this table holds only the in-frame rearrangements with V and J called that TCRdb kept. Clones are partly lost; checked studies trace under half to an unresolved V gene and leave the rest unexplained. V and J calls and clone size come straight from that table; D and trimming were deduced from the DNA. Within this sample are roughly 80,000 clones, with roughly 83% of them counted one time only. Clones ranked in the top ten supply 2.8% of the sample.

A word on this clone: The target of this receptor is not known. No much larger clonotype is one base removed from it; base qualities were not supplied.

CDR1 SQVTM and CDR2 ANQGSEA are derived from the germline V gene. V is clipped by 4 bases and J by 7 bases, and the sequence between their germline boundaries is 25 bases long. Measured from the cysteine to the phenylalanine, the CDR3 is 16 residues long. Solely the CDR3 DNA is kept, with 48 bases framed from the first base. Thawed unstimulated PBMCs were stained for CD3, CD4 and CD8 and FACS-sorted into CD3+CD4+ and CD3+CD8+ populations. Randomization to immunosuppression withdrawal applied to every one of the 8 studied subjects. The Qiagen DNeasy Blood and Tissue Kit was used for isolation of genomic DNA.

Material: CD4+ T cells from blood, obtained at the 22-month timepoint. This TCR was recovered from a human patient who received a liver transplant. Following a transplant, some T cells may be graft donor cells, not patient cells. Rearrangement joined TRBV29-1 to TRBJ1-2; too little of a D gene remains to name it. CDR3 loop: CSVGAITLPSRGGYTF. The DNA reads as follows: TGCAGCGTTGGCGCTATTACACTCCCCTCACGGGGTGGCTACACCTTC.